This TCR beta chain derives from a study of cytomegalovirus exposure and HLA in healthy donors. The CDR3 has 18 amino acids. As concerns this clone: Its matching antigen is unknown.

PCR primers comprised 60 Vbeta and 13 Jbeta primers. Sequencing used immunoSEQ multiplex PCR; TCRdb keeps in-frame clones, though not all of them. The repertoire table contains 150,000 to 200,000 clones. Findings and caveats of the study: Rarity characterized most TCR sequences, yet some public TCRs appeared in many donors. The authors considered a cluster of highly shared sequence variants likely to be a sequencing artifact. A later analysis reportedly identified an Asian-associated ancestry cluster as carrying fewer N-insertions than the roughly 700-donor mean. Several of the most significant clusters appeared linked to common viral pathogens, based on a later analysis.

The clonotype originates from a woman aged 18 to 35 in good health and CMV-seropositive. The chain is built from TRBV1 and TRBJ2-2; TRBD1, the D gene given by the table, was not confirmed from the DNA. TRBV1 is a pseudogene segment. Input material: PBMCs. The CDR3, as DNA: TGCACCAGCAGCCAACTAACTAGGGACAGGGGGACTGCCGGGGAGCTGTTTTTT. Its protein product is CTSSQLTRDRGTAGELFF.